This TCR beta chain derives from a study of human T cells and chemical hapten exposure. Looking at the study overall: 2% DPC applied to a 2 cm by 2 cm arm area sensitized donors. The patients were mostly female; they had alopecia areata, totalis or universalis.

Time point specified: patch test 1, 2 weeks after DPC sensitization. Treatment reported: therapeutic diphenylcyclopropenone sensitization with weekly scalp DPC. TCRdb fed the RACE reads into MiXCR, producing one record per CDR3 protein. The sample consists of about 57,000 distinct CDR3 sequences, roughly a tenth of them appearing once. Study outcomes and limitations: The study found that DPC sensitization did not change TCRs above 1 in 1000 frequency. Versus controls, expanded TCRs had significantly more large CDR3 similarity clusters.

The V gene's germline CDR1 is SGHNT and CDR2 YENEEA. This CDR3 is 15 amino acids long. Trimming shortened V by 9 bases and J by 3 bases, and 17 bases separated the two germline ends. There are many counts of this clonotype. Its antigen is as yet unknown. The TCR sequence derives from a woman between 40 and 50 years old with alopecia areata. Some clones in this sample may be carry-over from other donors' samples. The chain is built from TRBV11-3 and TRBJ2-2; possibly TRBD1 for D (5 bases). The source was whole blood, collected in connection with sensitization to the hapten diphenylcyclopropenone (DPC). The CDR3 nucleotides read TGTGCCAGAAAAACCGGGCAGGGCGACACCGGGGAGCTGTTTTTT. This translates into CARKTGQGDTGELFF.